One sample yielded the 18 T cell receptor beta chains listed below, sequenced in a study of control samples from healthy donors and cancer patients. Some clones are missing from TCRdb's copy, which holds only in-frame ones; the method was immunoSEQ multiplex PCR. This sample yields tens of thousands of clones, of which roughly 94% are seen a single time; approximately 2.4% belongs to the top ten. The material sequenced was blood. The source is a man aged 25-40 years in good health.

The rearrangement uses TRBV6-5 and TRBJ1-5; 7 bases line up with TRBD1. The CDR3 extends over 14 amino acids. CDR1 is MNHEY, CDR2 SVGAGI, per germline. Trimming removed 6 bases from V and 4 bases from J; junction bases left unmatched: 6. The CDR3 DNA follows: TGTGCCAGCAGCGCAGGGGGTCGAAATCAGCCCCAGCATTTT. Translation: CASSAGGRNQPQHF.

This clone is deemed medium-sized (0.01 to 0.1%). The rearrangement joins TRBV4-1 to TRBJ2-1, with 8 bases lining up with TRBD1. From germline, CDR1 is MGHRA and CDR2 YSYEKL. The CDR3 is 16 amino acids. With V trimmed by 1 base and J by 5 bases, 7 bases remained unmatched. The CDR3: CASSQGWTGSHNEQFF. CDR3 DNA: TGCGCCAGCAGCCAAGGTTGGACAGGGTCTCACAATGAGCAGTTCTTC.

The genes are TRBV4-1 and TRBJ2-3, with 8 bases identical to TRBD2. Trimming at V came to 5 bases and at J to 0 bases, leaving 7 bases not matched to a gene. CDR3 length: 16 amino acids. Per germline, CDR1 MGHRA and CDR2 YSYEKL. In DNA, the CDR3 is TGCGCCAGCAGCACTCCACTAGCGGCTAGCACAGATACGCAGTATTTT. It translates to CASSTPLAASTDTQYF.

The J gene is TRBJ2-3, the V gene TRBV2; D unresolved. Germline V CDR1 and CDR2: SNHLY, FYNNEI. Trimming took off 4 bases at V and 0 bases at J, with 5 bases between the two ends. This CDR3 contains 13 residues. The CDR3 DNA sequence: TGTGCCAGCAGTGCGGACAGCACAGATACGCAGTATTTT. Its translation is CASSADSTDTQYF.

This clone has only one observation. The chain carries TRBV27 and TRBJ2-1; TRBD1 aligns across 7 bases. The germline gives CDR1 MNHEY, CDR2 SMNVEV (reference sequence). The CDR3 is 15 residues long. The V segment lost 3 bases and the J segment 6 bases; nucleotides outside the gene matches: 8. Here the CDR3 DNA reads TGTGCCAGCAGTTTCCGGGGACAGACTTTCAATGAGCAGTTCTTC. Its protein is CASSFRGQTFNEQFF.

The chain couples TRBV6-4 to TRBJ2-1; 9 bases are a match to TRBD2. Germline V lookup: CDR1 MRHNA, CDR2 SNTAGT. With 2 bases clipped from V and 5 bases from J, the junction kept 7 bases outside the gene matches. The CDR3 is 16 residues long. This CDR3 is CASSDGRTSDHNEQFF. The CDR3 DNA sequence: TGTGCCAGCAGTGACGGGAGGACTAGCGACCACAATGAGCAGTTCTTC.

The J gene is TRBJ1-1, the V gene TRBV28, with TRBD1 matching 8 bases. Germline V gene data show CDR1 as MDHEN and CDR2 as SYDVKM. The CDR3 covers 15 residues. Trimming removed 3 bases from V and 1 base from J; junction bases left unmatched: 4. The CDR3 sequence: CASSFLGQGNTEAFF. The CDR3, as DNA: TGTGCCAGCAGTTTCCTCGGACAGGGGAACACTGAAGCTTTCTTT.

This clone showed up just once. The chain employs TRBV5-1 and TRBJ2-2; 7 bases agree with TRBD1. J lost 5 bases, V lost 4 bases, and 8 bases had no gene match. This CDR3 spans 15 amino acids. Looked up from germline, CDR1 is SGHRS and CDR2 is YFSETQ. CDR3 amino acids: CASSPRQGQTGELFF. The CDR3 region has the DNA TGCGCCAGCAGCCCTCGACAGGGTCAGACCGGGGAGCTGTTTTTT.

The V call is TRBV27, the J call TRBJ2-1; 9 bases match TRBD2. Germline CDR1 MNHEY, CDR2 SMNVEV (reference sequence). J gave up 6 bases and V 5 bases, and 8 bases lay outside the gene matches. This CDR3 spans 15 amino acids. CDR3 protein: CASSLAIAGANEQFF. The CDR3 DNA reads as TGTGCCAGCAGTCTCGCCATAGCGGGAGCCAATGAGCAGTTCTTC.

The V and J genes are TRBV5-1 and TRBJ2-1; D is unresolved. The germline gives CDR1 SGHRS, CDR2 YFSETQ. The CDR3 runs 17 residues. The V and J ends lost 6 bases and 3 bases respectively, with 22 bases between them. The CDR3 DNA follows: TGCGCCAGCAACCCCCGAGAAGGCAGCCAGTTCTACAATGAGCAGTTCTTC. It codes for CASNPREGSQFYNEQFF.

The chain couples TRBV5-1 to TRBJ2-5; 7 nucleotides line up with TRBD1. The CDR3 sequence is 15 residues long. Germline values: CDR1 SGHRS, CDR2 YFSETQ. V lost 4 bases, J lost 2 bases, and 8 bases stayed unmatched. The CDR3 is CASSPGTALQETQYF. CDR3 DNA: TGCGCCAGCAGCCCAGGGACAGCTCTACAAGAGACCCAGTACTTC. The complete variable domain, with remaining parts taken from reference TRBV5-1 and TRBJ2-5, reads KAGVTQTPRYLIKTRGQQVTLSCSPISGHRSVSWYQQTPGQGLQFLFEYFSETQRNKGNFPGRFSGRQFSNSRSEMNVSTLELGDSALYLCASSPGTALQETQYFGPGTRLLVL.

The chain carries TRBV25-1 and TRBJ1-5; the match to TRBD1 covers 7 bases. Germline-derived CDR1 and CDR2 are MGHDK and SYGVNS. The V segment lost 6 bases and the J segment 3 bases; nucleotides outside the gene matches: 2. There are 13 residues in the CDR3. CDR3 loop: CASRDRDNQPQHF. The CDR3, as DNA: TGTGCCAGCAGAGACAGGGACAATCAGCCCCAGCATTTT.

The chain is built from TRBV6-5 and TRBJ1-5, with D unclear. With 2 bases removed from V and 7 bases from J, the gap between germline ends came to 9 bases. Germline lookup yields CDR1 MNHEY and CDR2 SVGAGI. The CDR3 is 13 residues long. CDR3 in amino acids: CASSYAPSQPQHF. The CDR3 DNA reads TGTGCCAGCAGTTACGCTCCCTCACAGCCCCAGCATTTT.

In its sample, this clone was seen once. V usage is TRBV5-1 and J usage is TRBJ1-2; D is unclear. Trimming stripped 0 bases from V and 6 bases from J, with 9 bases between. Germline V gene sequence: CDR1 SGHRS, CDR2 YFSETQ. The CDR3 loop spans 13 amino acids. In DNA, the CDR3 is TGCGCCAGCAGCTTGGGTGGGATGAATGGCTACACCTTC. Translated: CASSLGGMNGYTF.

V is TRBV5-4 and J is TRBJ1-1; TRBD1 agrees at 8 bases. Germline assignment: CDR1 SGHNT and CDR2 YYREEE (reference sequence). V shed 3 bases, J shed 0 bases, and the junction held 4 bases outside the gene matches. The CDR3 totals 15 residues. The CDR3 protein is CASSWTGNMNTEAFF. The CDR3 DNA sequence: TGTGCCAGCAGCTGGACAGGGAACATGAACACTGAAGCTTTCTTT.

This clone was counted between two and nine times. The gene calls are TRBV6-5 and TRBJ1-2, with D unresolved. V gave up 6 bases and J gave up 0 bases, with 14 bases separating them. The germline V gene encodes CDR1 MNHEY and CDR2 SVGAGI. The CDR3 totals 15 residues. The CDR3 region is CASRLADLANYGYTF. The CDR3 nucleotides are TGTGCCAGCAGGTTGGCGGACTTAGCTAACTATGGCTACACCTTC.

The V call is TRBV2, the J call TRBJ1-5; D call uncertain. The CDR3 has 14 amino acids. Germline V gene lookup returns CDR1 SNHLY and CDR2 FYNNEI. Between the trimmed V and J ends, which lost 8 bases and 1 base, there was a span of 12 bases. Here the CDR3 DNA reads TGTGCCAGCGGAGGTGACACCAGCAATCAGCCCCAGCATTTT. It codes for CASGGDTSNQPQHF.

The V call is TRBV13, the J call TRBJ1-5; D unclear. Germline values: CDR1 PRHDT, CDR2 FYEKMQ (reference sequence). The CDR3 is made up of 12 amino acids. Deletions cut 0 bases from V and 10 bases from J, with 7 bases between. CDR3 loop: CASSLGGEPQHF. CDR3 bases: TGTGCCAGCAGCTTAGGCGGCGAACCCCAGCATTTT.